This T cell receptor (beta chain) was recovered during a study of blood T cell repertoires in COVID-19. Across the study: T cells, B-cell-depleted T cells, or PBMCs provided the cDNA or gDNA that served as material.

Per the study methods: Amplification of reference gene primers was used by the study to estimate nucleated cell counts. Assay used: immunoSEQ multiplex PCR; TCRdb lists only in-frame clones, some missing. D and trimming come from the DNA, and the V and J calls and clone size come from that table. The sample lists 120,000 to 150,000 clones, almost 90% seen once, with more than 9% in the top ten. V lost 2 bases, J lost 4 bases, and 4 bases stayed unmatched. This CDR3 comprises 15 residues. The germline V gene has CDR1 SGHTA and CDR2 FQGTGA. V usage is TRBV7-3 and J usage is TRBJ2-1; 8 bases agree with TRBD2. The sequence was collected from a man aged 45 to 65 with active or convalescent COVID-19. The sample was peripheral blood. The CDR3 reads CASSLSRGGYNEQFF. The CDR3 DNA follows: TGTGCCAGCAGCTTATCTCGGGGGGGATACAATGAGCAGTTCTTC.